A single sample gave rise to the 7 T cell receptor beta chains below, sequenced in a study of memory CD4+ T cells and cytomegalovirus serostatus. Single viable CD3+CD4+CD8-CD45RO+ cells were sorted as the memory CD4+ T cells. Assay used: immunoSEQ multiplex PCR; TCRdb lists only in-frame clones, some missing. This table has 50,000 to 75,000 clones, approximately 85% appearing once. The sample taken for sequencing was memory CD4+ T cells from blood. Source of these receptors: an adult in good health and CMV-seronegative.

The chain is built from TRBV6-1 and TRBJ1-2; D possibly corresponds to TRBD1 (6 bases). Trimming took 6 bases from V and 0 from J, leaving 11 bases between them. Germline assignment: CDR1 MNHNS and CDR2 SASEGT. The CDR3 consists of 14 residues. This chain's CDR3 is CASSLGQSNYGYTF. The CDR3 DNA follows: TGTGCCAGCAGCCTCGGACAGTCTAACTATGGCTACACCTTC.

This clone was detected only a few times. V usage is TRBV21-1 and J usage is TRBJ1-1. TRBV21-1 is listed as a pseudogene. The length of the CDR3 is 14 residues. The CDR3 DNA reads TGTGCCAGCCCCGGGATCACGGTGAACACTGAAGCTTTCTTT. The encoded protein is CASPGITVNTEAFF.

The rearrangement joins TRBV9 to TRBJ2-1, with 9 bases matching TRBD2. V lost 0 bases and J lost 7; bases outside the gene matches: 8. CDR3 length: 16 residues. Germline CDR1 and CDR2: SGDLS and YYNGEE. This CDR3 is CASSVVPSGIPNEQFF. As DNA, the CDR3 is TGTGCCAGCAGCGTAGTACCTAGCGGGATACCGAATGAGCAGTTCTTC.

The chain is built from TRBV7-9 and TRBJ2-3, with no clear D. CDR3 size: 12 residues. V gave up 1 base and J gave up 3 bases, with 2 bases separating them. Germline V gene data show CDR1 as SEHNR and CDR2 as FQNEAQ (reference sequence). The CDR3 region has the DNA TGTGCCAGCAGCTTAGGGACAGATACGCAGTATTTT. Translation: CASSLGTDTQYF.

The table lists this clone with a count of one. The CDR3 DNA reads TGTGCCAGCTCACCACCGGTCGGGGGCTTCTCCTACGAGCAGTACTTC. This sequence encodes CASSPPVGGFSYEQYF. The chain carries TRBV18 and TRBJ2-7; either TRBD1 or TRBD2 may supply D (6 bases each). Germline V gives CDR1 KGHSH, CDR2 LQKENI. V shed 0 bases and J shed 0 bases, with 12 bases lying between them. The CDR3 is 16 amino acids.

This clone occurred a few times. J is TRBJ1-2 and V is TRBV10-3; D is undetermined. The germline CDR1 and CDR2 sequences are ENHRY and SYGVKD. The CDR3 spans 13 residues. Trimming shortened V by 4 bases and J by 6 bases, and 12 bases separated the two germline ends. CDR3 protein: CAISVSGNDGYTF. The DNA for the CDR3 is TGTGCCATCAGTGTTTCGGGGAACGATGGCTACACCTTC.

The DNA of the CDR3 is TGTGCCAGTAGTATGGGAGGGAGATATATAAGCAATCAGCCCCAGCATTTT. This codes for CASSMGGRYISNQPQHF. The chain has TRBV19 and TRBJ1-5; D gene ambiguous. The germline V gene encodes CDR1 LNHDA and CDR2 SQIVND (reference sequence). This CDR3 region has 17 residues. V was trimmed by 3 bases and J by 1 base, leaving 16 bases between them.